The 26 T cell receptor beta chains listed next were all sequenced from one sample in a study of T cells in Graves' hyperthyroidism and ophthalmopathy. The TCR beta CDR3 regions underwent amplification using RNA transcripts as the source. The HTBI primer set was used in a first-round RT-PCR of the TCR CDR3. TCRdb called the multiplex PCR reads again in MiXCR, with one record for every CDR3 protein. The sample holds a few hundred thousand distinct CDR3 sequences, about 15% seen once. Source material: blood. All receptors come from a woman aged 18-30 years with Graves' ophthalmopathy.

This clonotype was counted between two and nine times. The V gene is TRBV5-1, the J gene TRBJ2-3, with D possibly being TRBD2 (6 bases). V was cut by 1 base and J by 10 bases, with 16 bases left in between. Per the germline V gene, CDR1 is SGHRS and CDR2 is YFSETQ. The CDR3 contains 14 residues. This CDR3 reads CASSLTGEAAPQYF. CDR3 in DNA: TGCGCCAGCAGCTTGACGGGAGAAGCCGCCCCGCAGTATTTT.

The chain joins TRBV28 to TRBJ2-2; D is undetermined. Germline CDR1 MDHEN, CDR2 SYDVKM. V was cut by 6 bases and J by 2 bases, with 13 bases left in between. This CDR3 comprises 15 residues. The CDR3 nucleotides read TGTGCCAGCAGCTATGGGCAAGTTAACACCGGGGAGCTGTTTTTT. It yields the protein CASSYGQVNTGELFF.

J is TRBJ2-1 and V is TRBV7-3; D could derive from TRBD1 or TRBD2 (5 bases each). The CDR3 contains 16 residues. The V gene's germline CDR1 is SGHTA and CDR2 FQGTGA. The germline V and J ends were trimmed by 4 bases and 2 bases, with 15 bases remaining between them. The CDR3 DNA reads TGTGCCAGCAGCTCGTTCCGGGACGGAACCTACAATGAGCAGTTCTTC. It encodes CASSSFRDGTYNEQFF.

This clonotype was seen a few times. V and J are TRBV13 and TRBJ2-7, with 11 bases that match TRBD1. This CDR3 is built from 16 residues. Per germline, CDR1 PRHDT and CDR2 FYEKMQ (reference sequence). Unmatched junction bases numbered 8, after V lost 4 bases and J lost 3 bases. In DNA form, the CDR3 reads TGTGCCAGCAGCTCAAACGTGGACAGGGGGCACTACGAGCAGTACTTC. Translation gives CASSSNVDRGHYEQYF.

The J gene is TRBJ2-7, the V gene TRBV7-8; 9 bases are shared with TRBD2. The germline CDR1 and CDR2 sequences are SGHVS and FQNEAQ. The CDR3 is 15 amino acids. After removal of 3 bases from V and 6 bases from J, the junction contained 9 bases not matched to a gene. Here the CDR3 reads CASSLAGGATLEQYF. CDR3 DNA: TGTGCCAGCAGCTTGGCGGGAGGGGCTACGCTCGAGCAGTACTTC.

This chain links TRBV4-1 with TRBJ2-7; TRBD1 might be the D (6 bases). The germline V gene encodes CDR1 MGHRA and CDR2 YSYEKL. Between the trimmed V and J ends, which lost 4 bases and 3 bases, there was a span of 13 bases. CDR3 size: 14 residues. CDR3 region: CASSPGDMGYEQYF. The CDR3 nucleotides read TGCGCCAGCAGCCCCGGGGACATGGGCTACGAGCAGTACTTC.

In its sample, this clonotype was seen a few times. This rearrangement joins TRBV4-1 to TRBJ2-7; a possible D gene is TRBD1 (6 bases). This CDR3 is built from 17 residues. Germline CDR1 reads MGHRA; CDR2 reads YSYEKL. Trimming took 0 bases from V and 2 from J, leaving 17 bases between them. The CDR3 region is CASSQEVGQGRTYEQYF. In DNA, the CDR3 is TGCGCCAGCAGCCAAGAGGTCGGGCAGGGGCGTACCTACGAGCAGTACTTC.

This clonotype showed up just a few times. The chain couples TRBV7-3 to TRBJ2-5; D may be TRBD2 (6 bases). Trimming stripped 5 bases from V and 3 bases from J, with 13 bases between. The CDR3 loop spans 14 amino acids. Germline V lookup: CDR1 SGHTA, CDR2 FQGTGA. The CDR3 here is CASSPEGPKETQYF. The CDR3 region has the DNA TGTGCCAGCAGCCCGGAGGGACCTAAAGAGACCCAGTACTTC.

The chain uses TRBV28 and TRBJ2-1, with 8 bases aligning to TRBD1. Per germline, CDR1 MDHEN and CDR2 SYDVKM. This CDR3 is built from 16 residues. V dropped 5 bases and J dropped 3; count of bases not matched to a gene: 9. The CDR3 DNA follows: TGTGCCAGCAGTCCTGTGGGACAGGCAAACTACAATGAGCAGTTCTTC. This gives the protein CASSPVGQANYNEQFF.

V is TRBV27 and J is TRBJ2-6; TRBD2 aligns across 8 bases. Germline V gene data show CDR1 as MNHEY and CDR2 as SMNVEV (reference sequence). CDR3 length: 16 residues. With 6 bases clipped from V and 0 bases from J, the junction kept 4 bases outside the gene matches. The CDR3 sequence: CASRPRGGSGANVLTF. CDR3 coding DNA: TGTGCCAGCAGACCTCGGGGGGGCTCTGGGGCCAACGTCCTGACTTTC.

The chain has TRBV30 and TRBJ2-7; weak D call: TRBD2 (6 bases). V lost 1 base and J 4 bases, leaving 20 bases between the germline ends. Germline V gives CDR1 GTSNPN, CDR2 SVGIG (reference sequence). The CDR3 loop spans 16 amino acids. CDR3 coding DNA: TGTGCCTGGAGTGGGGGAGGAGGTGGGACTTATTACGAGCAGTACTTC. It encodes CAWSGGGGGTYYEQYF.

The chain carries TRBV19 and TRBJ1-1; 7 bases align to TRBD1. The germline CDR1 and CDR2 sequences are LNHDA and SQIVND (reference sequence). The junction had 8 bases not matched to a gene; V was cut back by 6 bases and J by 7 bases. This CDR3 has 13 amino acids. The CDR3 nucleotides read TGTGCCAGTAGCAACAGGGGTTGGATTGAAGCTTTCTTT. Its protein is CASSNRGWIEAFF.

This clonotype was counted ten times or more. This chain links TRBV7-2 with TRBJ2-7; D remains ambiguous. The V gene's germline CDR1 is SGHTA and CDR2 FQGNSA. Trimming took off 1 base at V and 3 bases at J, with 10 bases between the two ends. The CDR3 spans 14 residues. The CDR3 nucleotides are TGTGCCAGCAGCTTAGAGCCCAGGAACTACGAGCAGTACTTC. This translates into CASSLEPRNYEQYF.

The sample holds a few counts of this clonotype. V usage is TRBV13 and J usage is TRBJ2-5; no definite D call. Germline V gives CDR1 PRHDT, CDR2 FYEKMQ (reference sequence). There are 14 residues in the CDR3. The germline V and J ends were trimmed by 3 bases and 2 bases, with 10 bases remaining between them. The CDR3 sequence: CASSFKAVQETQYF. The CDR3 DNA follows: TGTGCCAGCAGCTTCAAGGCGGTTCAAGAGACCCAGTACTTC.

This clonotype was observed at least ten times. The rearrangement uses TRBV7-9 and TRBJ1-2, with 7 positions matching TRBD1. CDR1 SEHNR and CDR2 FQNEAQ come from the germline V gene (reference sequence). After removal of 6 bases from V and 2 bases from J, the junction contained 9 bases not matched to a gene. The CDR3 extends over 15 amino acids. The CDR3 DNA reads TGTGCCAGCAGTCAACGGGACAGCCAAAACTATGGCTACACCTTC. It specifies CASSQRDSQNYGYTF.

This clonotype was counted between two and nine times. The genes are TRBV4-3 and TRBJ2-1, with 10 bases that match TRBD2. CDR3 length equals 15 residues. With V trimmed by 0 bases and J by 8 bases, 4 bases remained unmatched. In germline, CDR1 is LGHNA, CDR2 YSLEER. This CDR3 reads CASSQDLAGEDEQFF. In DNA, the CDR3 is TGCGCCAGCAGCCAAGATCTAGCGGGGGAGGATGAGCAGTTCTTC.

This clonotype occurred many times. This rearrangement joins TRBV12-3 or TRBV12-4 to TRBJ1-1, with 8 bases matching TRBD1. The CDR3 runs to 17 residues. J lost 3 bases, V lost 5 bases, and 14 bases had no gene match. The CDR3 protein is CASSPGQDPTEDTEAFF. The CDR3 nucleotides are TGTGCCAGCAGTCCGGGACAGGACCCTACTGAAGACACTGAAGCTTTCTTT.

This clonotype was detected only a few times. The chain employs TRBV24-1 and TRBJ1-1; D is unclear. The CDR3 consists of 12 residues. The V gene's germline CDR1 is KGHDR and CDR2 SFDVKD. Deletions cut 4 bases from V and 10 bases from J, with 12 bases between. CDR3: CATSELGYVAFF. For the CDR3, the DNA is TGTGCCACCAGTGAATTGGGTTATGTAGCTTTCTTT.

This clonotype was seen at least ten times. V is TRBV10-3 and J is TRBJ2-1; 8 bases are shared with TRBD1. Trimming removed 6 bases from V and 2 bases from J; junction bases left unmatched: 6. CDR3 length: 15 amino acids. Germline-derived CDR1 and CDR2 are ENHRY and SYGVKD. CDR3 nucleotide sequence: TGTGCCATCAGGCCCGGGACAGGACCCTACAATGAGCAGTTCTTC. Its translation: CAIRPGTGPYNEQFF.

A few counts support this clonotype. The chain has TRBV20-1 and TRBJ2-1; 7 nucleotides match TRBD1. V was clipped by 4 bases and J by 3 bases; unmatched bases: 9. Germline loops: CDR1 DFQATT, CDR2 SNEGSKA (reference sequence). This CDR3 has 15 residues. CDR3 residues: CSATPTRDSYNEQFF. The CDR3 region has the DNA TGCAGTGCTACCCCGACCCGGGACAGCTACAATGAGCAGTTCTTC.

This clonotype was counted many times. The V gene is TRBV2, the J gene TRBJ2-3; 9 positions match TRBD2. CDR3 length: 15 amino acids. V was clipped by 1 base and J by 3 bases; unmatched bases: 2. Per germline, CDR1 SNHLY and CDR2 FYNNEI. The CDR3 region has the DNA TGTGCCAGCAGTGAAGTAGCGGGAGTTACAGATACGCAGTATTTT. The encoded protein is CASSEVAGVTDTQYF.

The rearrangement joins TRBV28 to TRBJ1-3, with D unresolved. The germline V gene encodes CDR1 MDHEN and CDR2 SYDVKM. V lost 7 bases and J lost 0, with 10 bases in between. This CDR3 contains 14 residues. The CDR3 spells CASTERSSGNTIYF. The CDR3 DNA follows: TGTGCCAGCACCGAGAGGAGCTCTGGAAACACCATATATTTT. Full variable domain (rest looked up from reference TRBV28 and TRBJ1-3): DVKVTQSSRYLVKRTGEKVFLECVQDMDHENMFWYRQDPGLGLRLIYFSYDVKMKEKGDIPEGYSVSREKKERFSLILESASTNQTSMYLCASTERSSGNTIYFGEGSWLTVV.

This clonotype showed up just a few times. This chain uses TRBV6-2 or TRBV6-3 with TRBJ1-1; possible D gene TRBD1, 5 bases. The V gene's germline CDR1 is MNHEY and CDR2 SVGEGT. The V and J ends lost 5 bases and 3 bases respectively, with 13 bases between them. The CDR3 sequence is 14 residues long. DNA of the CDR3: TGTGCCAGCAGTATGGCAGGGCCAGACACTGAAGCTTTCTTT. This codes for CASSMAGPDTEAFF.

This clonotype occurred many times. This chain uses TRBV7-3 with TRBJ1-2; 9 bases line up with TRBD1. The trim removed 4 bases at V and 8 bases at J, leaving 5 bases unmatched. The CDR3 has 13 amino acids. The germline V gene encodes CDR1 SGHTA and CDR2 FQGTGA. CDR3 amino acids: CASSSGTGLGYTF. The DNA of the CDR3 is TGTGCCAGCAGCTCCGGGACAGGGCTAGGCTACACCTTC.

This clonotype came up many times. The chain recombines TRBV30 with TRBJ2-7; D is unresolved. The ends were cut back, 2 bases at V and 0 bases at J, with 11 bases in the middle. This CDR3 is 14 amino acids long. In germline, CDR1 is GTSNPN, CDR2 SVGIG (reference sequence). CDR3 DNA sequence: TGTGCCTGGAGTACACATCAGAGCTCCTACGAGCAGTACTTC. Translated, it gives CAWSTHQSSYEQYF.

The chain joins TRBV12-3 or TRBV12-4 to TRBJ1-2; 7 bases are a match to TRBD1. J lost 4 bases, V lost 3 bases, and 5 bases had no gene match. There are 14 residues in the CDR3. Here the CDR3 DNA reads TGTGCCAGCAGTTTTATCTCAGGGGGCTATGGCTACACCTTC. It specifies CASSFISGGYGYTF.